This TCR beta chain was documented in a study of post-analysis software for immune sequencing data. Study summary: The cohort encompassed relapsing-remitting, secondary progressive and progressive-relapsing multiple sclerosis disease courses. General study points: A significant reduction in normalized Chao1 diversity was observed in multiple sclerosis patients versus controls. Strong co-clustering by F measure was seen for same-batch samples. Five or six TRBV segments appeared more often in patients than in controls, and TRBV5-6, TRBV5-1 and TRBV20-1 were among these.

For this clonotype: Its specificity is unknown. It may be a read error: a sequence one base away is much more abundant.

Germline V gene data show CDR1 as MDHEN and CDR2 as SYDVKM. J lost 12 bases, V lost 3 bases, and 14 bases had no gene match. The CDR3 runs 15 residues. The authors incorporated unique molecular identifiers into the TCR beta cDNA libraries. TCRdb fed the PCR reads into MiXCR, producing one record per CDR3 protein. Counted here are a few hundred thousand distinct CDR3 sequences, over 30% occurring once; the ten biggest clones make up around 8%. Input material: blood. This chain uses TRBV28 with TRBJ2-7; 10 nucleotides agree with TRBD1. This TCR came from a girl aged 2 to 9 with multiple sclerosis. The DNA for the CDR3 is TGTGCCAGCAGTTTTTTGGGGACAGGGGAAGAGACCCGGTACTTC. Translating it yields CASSFLGTGEETRYF.